This TCR beta chain was captured by sequencing in a study of blood T cell repertoires in COVID-19. Clones were read by immunoSEQ multiplex PCR, and TCRdb kept only the in-frame ones, dropping some. This table holds about 110,000 clones, more than 70% found once. The junction had 3 bases not matched to a gene; V was cut back by 4 bases and J by 3 bases. The germline CDR1 and CDR2 sequences are SGHRS and YFSETQ. The CDR3 is made up of 14 amino acids. Sequenced sample: peripheral blood. The chain has TRBV5-1 and TRBJ2-7; 11 bases fit TRBD2. The receptor comes from a man in his fifties with active or convalescent COVID-19. The CDR3: CASSPGTSGYEQYF. CDR3 in DNA: TGCGCCAGCAGCCCGGGGACTAGCGGCTACGAGCAGTACTTC.